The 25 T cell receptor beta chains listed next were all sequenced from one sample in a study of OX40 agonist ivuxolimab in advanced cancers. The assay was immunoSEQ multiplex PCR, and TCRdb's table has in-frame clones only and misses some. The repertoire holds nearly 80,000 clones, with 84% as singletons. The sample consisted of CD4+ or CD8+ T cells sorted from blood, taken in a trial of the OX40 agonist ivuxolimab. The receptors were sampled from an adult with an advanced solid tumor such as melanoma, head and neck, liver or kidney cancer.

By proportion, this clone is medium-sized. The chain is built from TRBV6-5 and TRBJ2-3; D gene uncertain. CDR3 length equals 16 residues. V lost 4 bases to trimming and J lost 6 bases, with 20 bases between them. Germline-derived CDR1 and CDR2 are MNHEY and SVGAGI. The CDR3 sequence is CASSSYLAQLGDTQYF. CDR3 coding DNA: TGTGCCAGCAGTTCCTATCTTGCGCAGCTAGGGGATACGCAGTATTTT.

CDR3 DNA: TGCAGCGTTGAAGAGGAGGAGGGAATTCATGGCTACACCTTC. Translated: CSVEEEEGIHGYTF. The chain combines TRBV29-1 with TRBJ1-2; D gene ambiguous. The V gene's germline CDR1 is SQVTM and CDR2 ANQGSEA. The CDR3 is 14 residues long. The V gene lost 0 bases and the J gene lost 6 bases, with 14 bases spanning the gap.

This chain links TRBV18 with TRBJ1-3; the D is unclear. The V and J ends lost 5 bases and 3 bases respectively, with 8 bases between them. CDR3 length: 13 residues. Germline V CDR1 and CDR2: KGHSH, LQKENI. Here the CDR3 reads CASSSTGGNTIYF. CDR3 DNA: TGTGCCAGCTCATCGACCGGTGGAAACACCATATATTTT.

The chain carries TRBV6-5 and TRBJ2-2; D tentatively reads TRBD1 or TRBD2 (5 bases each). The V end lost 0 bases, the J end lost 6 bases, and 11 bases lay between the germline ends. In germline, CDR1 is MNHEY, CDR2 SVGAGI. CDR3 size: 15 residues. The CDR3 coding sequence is TGTGCCAGCAGTTACTCGGTGGGGACCCCCGGGGAGCTGTTTTTT. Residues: CASSYSVGTPGELFF.

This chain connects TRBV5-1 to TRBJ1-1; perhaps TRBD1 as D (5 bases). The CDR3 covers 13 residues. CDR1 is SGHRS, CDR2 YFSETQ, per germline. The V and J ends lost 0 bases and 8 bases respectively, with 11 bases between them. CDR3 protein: CASSLEGAREAFF. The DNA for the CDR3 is TGCGCCAGCAGCTTGGAAGGGGCGAGGGAAGCTTTCTTT.

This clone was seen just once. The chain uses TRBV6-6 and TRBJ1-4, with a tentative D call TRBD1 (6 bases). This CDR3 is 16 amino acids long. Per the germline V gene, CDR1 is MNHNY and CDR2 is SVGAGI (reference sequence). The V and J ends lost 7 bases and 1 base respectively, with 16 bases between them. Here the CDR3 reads CASNLDRKGTNEKLFF. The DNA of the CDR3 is TGTGCCAGCAACTTAGACAGGAAAGGAACTAATGAAAAACTGTTTTTT.

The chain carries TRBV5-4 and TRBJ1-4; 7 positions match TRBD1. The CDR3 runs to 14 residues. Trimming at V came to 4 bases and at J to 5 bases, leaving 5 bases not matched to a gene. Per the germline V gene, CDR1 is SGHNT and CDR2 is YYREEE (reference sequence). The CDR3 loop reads CASSPGTENEKLFF. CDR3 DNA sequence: TGTGCCAGCAGCCCCGGGACAGAAAATGAAAAACTGTTTTTT.

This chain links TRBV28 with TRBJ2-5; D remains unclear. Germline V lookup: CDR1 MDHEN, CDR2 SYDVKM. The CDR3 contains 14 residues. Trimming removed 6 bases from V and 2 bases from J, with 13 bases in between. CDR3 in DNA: TGTGCCAGCAGCCCGAGAAGGTGGCAAGAGACCCAGTACTTC. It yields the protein CASSPRRWQETQYF.

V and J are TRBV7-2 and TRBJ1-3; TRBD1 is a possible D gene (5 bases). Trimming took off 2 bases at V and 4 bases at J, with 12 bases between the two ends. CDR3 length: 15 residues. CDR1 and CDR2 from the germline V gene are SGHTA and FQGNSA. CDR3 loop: CASSLNGARGNTIYF. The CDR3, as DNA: TGTGCCAGCAGCTTAAACGGGGCCAGGGGAAACACCATATATTTT.

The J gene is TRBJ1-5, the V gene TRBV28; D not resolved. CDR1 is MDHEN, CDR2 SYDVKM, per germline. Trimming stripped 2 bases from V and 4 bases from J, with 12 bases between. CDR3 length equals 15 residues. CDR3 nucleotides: TGTGCCAGCAGTTTAGGTCAAACCTTAAATCAGCCCCAGCATTTT. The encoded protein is CASSLGQTLNQPQHF.

CDR3: CAWNPSGGAHEQFF. The DNA for the CDR3 is TGTGCCTGGAACCCTAGCGGGGGGGCCCATGAGCAGTTCTTC. The gene calls are TRBV30 and TRBJ2-1; 12 bases line up with TRBD2. The CDR3 covers 14 residues. Trimming cost V 4 bases and J 8 bases; bases outside gene matches: 6. Germline V gene lookup returns CDR1 GTSNPN and CDR2 SVGIG (reference sequence).

CDR3 nucleotides: TGTGCCAGCAGCCCCGACAGTACCTCTGGAAACACCATATATTTT. Amino acids: CASSPDSTSGNTIYF. The chain has TRBV7-9 and TRBJ1-3; D may be TRBD1 (5 bases). CDR3 length: 15 amino acids. From germline, CDR1 is SEHNR and CDR2 FQNEAQ (reference sequence). V dropped 5 bases and J dropped 0 bases, with 11 bases sitting between them.

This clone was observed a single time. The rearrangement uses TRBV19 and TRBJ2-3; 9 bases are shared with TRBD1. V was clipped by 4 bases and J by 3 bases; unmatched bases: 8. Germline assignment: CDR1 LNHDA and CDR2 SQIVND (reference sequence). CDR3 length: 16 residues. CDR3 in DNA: TGTGCCAGTAGTACACCAGGGACAGGGTGGACAGATACGCAGTATTTT. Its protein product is CASSTPGTGWTDTQYF.

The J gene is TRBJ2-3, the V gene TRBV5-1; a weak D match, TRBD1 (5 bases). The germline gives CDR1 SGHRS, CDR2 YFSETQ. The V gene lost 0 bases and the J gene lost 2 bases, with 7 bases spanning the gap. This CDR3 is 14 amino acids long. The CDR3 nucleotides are TGCGCCAGCAGCTTGGGACAGCACACAGATACGCAGTATTTT. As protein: CASSLGQHTDTQYF.

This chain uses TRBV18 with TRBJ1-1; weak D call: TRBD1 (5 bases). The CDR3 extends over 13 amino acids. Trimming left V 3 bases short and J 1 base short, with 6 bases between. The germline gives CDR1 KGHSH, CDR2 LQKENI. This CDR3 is CASSPGGNTEAFF. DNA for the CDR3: TGTGCCAGCTCACCGGGGGGGAACACTGAAGCTTTCTTT.

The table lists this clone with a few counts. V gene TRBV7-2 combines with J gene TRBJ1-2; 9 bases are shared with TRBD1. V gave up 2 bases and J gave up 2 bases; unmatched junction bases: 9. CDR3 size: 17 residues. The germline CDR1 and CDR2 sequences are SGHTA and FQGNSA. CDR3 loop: CASSLRTGVARNYGYTF. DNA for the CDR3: TGTGCCAGCAGCTTAAGGACAGGGGTCGCGAGAAACTATGGCTACACCTTC.

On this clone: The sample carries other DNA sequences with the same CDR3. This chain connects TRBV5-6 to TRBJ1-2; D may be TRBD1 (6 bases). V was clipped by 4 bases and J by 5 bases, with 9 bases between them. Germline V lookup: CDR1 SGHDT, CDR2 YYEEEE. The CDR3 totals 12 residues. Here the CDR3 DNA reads TGTGCCAGCAGCGAGGGGGATTATGGCTACACCTTC. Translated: CASSEGDYGYTF.

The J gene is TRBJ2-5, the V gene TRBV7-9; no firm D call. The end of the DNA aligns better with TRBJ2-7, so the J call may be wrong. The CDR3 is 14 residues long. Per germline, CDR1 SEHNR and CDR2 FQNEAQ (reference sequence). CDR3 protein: CASSARRFSYEQYF. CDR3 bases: TGTGCCAGCAGCGCGCGACGGTTCTCCTACGAGCAGTACTTC.

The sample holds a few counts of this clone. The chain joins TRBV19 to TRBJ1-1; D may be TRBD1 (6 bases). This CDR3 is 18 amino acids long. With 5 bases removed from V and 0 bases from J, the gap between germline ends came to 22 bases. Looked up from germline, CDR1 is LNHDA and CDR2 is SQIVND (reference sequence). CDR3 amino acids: CASSPGGGRGPMNTEAFF. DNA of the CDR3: TGTGCCAGTAGTCCTGGGGGCGGGCGGGGACCCATGAACACTGAAGCTTTCTTT. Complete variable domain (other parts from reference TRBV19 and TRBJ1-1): DGGITQSPKYLFRKEGQNVTLSCEQNLNHDAMYWYRQDPGQGLRLIYYSQIVNDFQKGDIAEGYSVSREKKESFPLTVTSAQKNPTAFYLCASSPGGGRGPMNTEAFFGQGTRLTVV.

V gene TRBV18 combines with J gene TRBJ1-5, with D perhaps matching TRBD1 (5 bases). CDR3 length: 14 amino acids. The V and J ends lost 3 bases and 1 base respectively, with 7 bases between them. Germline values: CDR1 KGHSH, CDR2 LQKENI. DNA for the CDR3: TGTGCCAGCTCACCGACAGCAAGCAATCAGCCCCAGCATTTT. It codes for CASSPTASNQPQHF.

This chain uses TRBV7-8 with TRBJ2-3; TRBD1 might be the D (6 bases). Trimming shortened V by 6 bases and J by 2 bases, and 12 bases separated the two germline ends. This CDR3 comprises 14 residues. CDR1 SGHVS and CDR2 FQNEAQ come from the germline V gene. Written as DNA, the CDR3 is TGTGCCAGCAGACACCGGACAGACACAGATACGCAGTATTTT. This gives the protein CASRHRTDTDTQYF.

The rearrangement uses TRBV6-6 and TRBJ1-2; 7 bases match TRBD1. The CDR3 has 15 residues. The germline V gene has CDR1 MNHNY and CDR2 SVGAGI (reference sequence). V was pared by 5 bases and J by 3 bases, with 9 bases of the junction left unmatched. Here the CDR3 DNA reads TGTGCCAGCAGTGGGGGGACAGCCGGAGACTATGGCTACACCTTC. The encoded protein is CASSGGTAGDYGYTF.

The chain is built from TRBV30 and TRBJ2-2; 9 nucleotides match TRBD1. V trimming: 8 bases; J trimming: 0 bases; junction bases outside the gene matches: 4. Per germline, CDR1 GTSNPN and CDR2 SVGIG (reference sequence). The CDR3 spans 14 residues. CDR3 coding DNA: TGTGCCGGCCGACAGGGGGCGAACACCGGGGAGCTGTTTTTT. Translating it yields CAGRQGANTGELFF.

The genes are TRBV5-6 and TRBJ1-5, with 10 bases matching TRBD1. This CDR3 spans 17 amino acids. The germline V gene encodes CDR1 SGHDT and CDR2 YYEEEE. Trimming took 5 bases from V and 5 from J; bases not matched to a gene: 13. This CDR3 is CASSFYPGTGVDQPQHF. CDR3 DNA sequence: TGTGCCAGCAGTTTTTACCCCGGGACAGGGGTGGATCAGCCCCAGCATTTT.

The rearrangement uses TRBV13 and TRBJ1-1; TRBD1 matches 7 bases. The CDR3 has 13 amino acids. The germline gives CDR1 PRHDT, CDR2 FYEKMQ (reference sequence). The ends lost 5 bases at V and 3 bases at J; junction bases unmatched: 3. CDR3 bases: TGTGCCAGCAGCCCAGGGACAGACACTGAAGCTTTCTTT. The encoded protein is CASSPGTDTEAFF.